This is a list of T cell receptor beta chains from one sample in a study of shared clonotypes between healthy human individuals. Sequencing used immunoSEQ multiplex PCR; TCRdb keeps in-frame clones, though not all of them. This sample has roughly 2 million clones, with 90% to 97% found just once. Sequenced material: naive CD4+ T cells sorted from blood. These receptor sequences come from a young man in good health. Each CDR3 is given with its conserved first and last residue. The D gene is left open where the match is weak. Clone size, where shown, is once, few, many, or a class for clones that have expanded.

abundance	v_gene	j_gene	len	d_gene	CDR3nt	CDR3aa
few	TRBV6-5	TRBJ1-6	11	NA	TGTGCCAGCAGTTACCGCGGGGTCCTCCACTTT	CASSYRGVLHF
NA	TRBV19	TRBJ2-5	17	NA	TGTGCCAGTAGTATAACTGGCGTAGGGTTGGGAAAAGAGACCCAGTACTTC	CASSITGVGLGKETQYF
NA	TRBV5-6	TRBJ1-1	12	NA	TGTGCCAGCAGCTTGGTCGGCAGAGAAGCCTTCTTT	CASSLVGREAFF
NA	TRBV5-5	TRBJ2-6	15	NA	TGTGCCAGCAGCGCCTCCTGGGCTGGGGCCAACGTCCTGACTTTC	CASSASWAGANVLTF
NA	TRBV5-1	TRBJ1-4	16	TRBD1	TGCGCCAGCAGCTTGGACAGGGGAGCAACTAATGAAAAACTGTTTTTT	CASSLDRGATNEKLFF
NA	TRBV28	TRBJ1-2	14	TRBD1	TGTGCCAGCAGTGGGGCGACAGGGGTCTATGGCTACACCTTC	CASSGATGVYGYTF
NA	TRBV9	TRBJ2-1	17	TRBD2	TGTGCCAGCAGCGTAGGGACTAGCGGGAGGCCTTACAATGAGCAGTTCTTC	CASSVGTSGRPYNEQFF
NA	TRBV5-1	TRBJ2-3	14	NA	TGCGCCAGCAGCTTTCCTAGCAATTCGGATACGCAGTATTTT	CASSFPSNSDTQYF
NA	TRBV10-3	TRBJ2-2	15	NA	TGTGCCATCAGGAGGGGCGCCACGAACACCGGGGAGCTGTTTTTT	CAIRRGATNTGELFF
NA	TRBV5-1	TRBJ2-5	15	NA	TGCGCCAGCAGCTTGGCTGGGCCCCAAGGAGAGACCCAGTACTTC	CASSLAGPQGETQYF
NA	TRBV6-5	TRBJ1-6	14	TRBD1	TGTGCCAGCAGACGGGACAGGGGAAATTCACCCCTCCACTTT	CASRRDRGNSPLHF
NA	TRBV5-6	TRBJ1-5	16	TRBD1	TGTGCCAGCAGCTTCGCGGACAGGGGAGGCAATCAGCCCCAGCATTTT	CASSFADRGGNQPQHF
NA	TRBV12-5	TRBJ2-7	19	TRBD1	TGTGCTAGTGGTTTGGGTCCGTGGCAAACAGGGGGCAAAAGCTACGAGCAGTACTTC	CASGLGPWQTGGKSYEQYF
NA	TRBV5-1	TRBJ2-1	15	NA	TGCGCCAGCAGCCCTGCCAGCGGCGGGGTGGATGAGCAGTTCTTC	CASSPASGGVDEQFF
NA	TRBV2	TRBJ1-5	17	NA	TGTGCCAGCAGTACATCAATAGGGATGTTGAGCAATCAGCCCCAGCATTTT	CASSTSIGMLSNQPQHF
NA	TRBV7-6	TRBJ1-1	13	TRBD1	TGTGCCAGTCGACAGGGAATGAACACTGAAGCTTTCTTT	CASRQGMNTEAFF
NA	TRBV29-1	TRBJ1-1	13	TRBD1	TGCAGCGGGGGCCAGGGGGCAAACACTGAAGCTTTCTTT	CSGGQGANTEAFF
NA	TRBV7-8	TRBJ2-5	17	TRBD1	TGTGCCAGCAGCTTAGCTCCCCCCAGGGGGATGTGGGAGACCCAGTACTTC	CASSLAPPRGMWETQYF
NA	TRBV6-6	TRBJ2-7	14	NA	TGTGCCAGCAGCCGCTGGGACGGGGGCTACGAGCAGTACTTC	CASSRWDGGYEQYF
NA	TRBV5-1	TRBJ2-5	15	NA	TGCGCCAGCAGCTTGGCCTCTGTGGGCCAAGAGACCCAGTACTTC	CASSLASVGQETQYF
NA	TRBV5-1	TRBJ2-3	14	TRBD2	TGCGCCAGCAGCCTAGGGACTAGCGGGGATACGCAGTATTTT	CASSLGTSGDTQYF
NA	TRBV6-1	TRBJ2-7	12	NA	TGTGCCAGCGGAGGGAGCTCCTACGAGCAGTACTTC	CASGGSSYEQYF
NA	TRBV21-1	TRBJ2-7	14	NA	TGTGCCAGCAGCAAAGTCCCAGGGGGCTACGAGCAGTACTTC	CASSKVPGGYEQYF
NA	TRBV7-2	TRBJ2-7	14	NA	TGTGCCAGCAGCTTAGGGGGTCCCAACTACGAGCAGTACTTC	CASSLGGPNYEQYF